This is a list of T cell receptor beta chains from one sample in a study of beta chain features in type 1 diabetes. The protocol was immunoSEQ multiplex PCR, while the TCRdb copy is restricted to in-frame clones and leaves out a portion. The table records a few hundred thousand clones, approximately 13% of them present only once. The material sequenced was naive CD4+ T cells from blood. These receptors were taken from a man aged 30 to 45 in good health. The CDR3 runs from the conserved cysteine through the conserved F or W. The D gene is left open where the match is weak. The size entry is marked missing in some rows and otherwise reads once, few, many or a size class.

v_gene	d_gene	j_gene	abundance	CDR3aa	CDR3nt
TRBV7-2	.	TRBJ2-2	.	CASSLFPGGIHPELFF	TGTGCCAGCAGCTTATTTCCGGGTGGAATTCACCCGGAGCTGTTTTTT
TRBV19	.	TRBJ1-4	few	CASSRTGINEKLFF	TGTGCCAGTAGTCGGACCGGGATTAATGAAAAACTGTTTTTT
TRBV5-4	TRBD1	TRBJ2-7	few	CASSLPGQGTYEQYF	TGTGCCAGCAGCTTACCGGGACAGGGGACCTACGAGCAGTACTTC
TRBV5-4	TRBD2	TRBJ2-3	.	CASSASGRAGSTDTQYF	TGTGCCAGCAGCGCAAGCGGGAGGGCCGGGTCGACAGATACGCAGTATTTT
TRBV5-6	TRBD1	TRBJ1-2	few	CASSPGQGGGYTF	TGTGCCAGCAGCCCGGGACAGGGCGGTGGCTACACCTTC
TRBV5-1	.	TRBJ2-6	.	CASRTSSGANVLTF	TGCGCCAGCAGGACTAGCTCTGGGGCCAACGTCCTGACTTTC
TRBV11-2	.	TRBJ1-1	.	CASSVRTGNTEAFF	TGTGCCAGCAGCGTACGGACGGGGAACACTGAAGCTTTCTTT
TRBV18	TRBD1	TRBJ2-5	.	CASSPIQGARKQETQYF	TGTGCCAGCTCACCTATTCAGGGGGCAAGGAAGCAAGAGACCCAGTACTTC
TRBV9	.	TRBJ2-2	.	CASSVDSASGELFF	TGTGCCAGCAGCGTAGACTCCGCGTCCGGGGAGCTGTTTTTT
TRBV6-5	.	TRBJ2-7	.	CASSYSQATYEQYF	TGTGCCAGCAGTTACTCGCAGGCTACCTACGAGCAGTACTTC
TRBV4-1	.	TRBJ1-6	few	CASSPSTGYNSPLHF	TGCGCCAGCAGCCCCAGCACAGGGTATAATTCACCCCTCCACTTT
TRBV7-9	.	TRBJ2-1	many	CASSLDNEQFF	TGTGCCAGCAGCTTAGACAATGAGCAGTTCTTC
TRBV9	TRBD2	TRBJ2-3	.	CASSFGLAGSDTQYF	TGTGCCAGCAGCTTCGGACTAGCGGGGTCAGATACGCAGTATTTT
TRBV6-5	.	TRBJ2-1	once	CASSRGMWDEQFF	TGTGCCAGCAGTCGTGGGATGTGGGATGAGCAGTTCTTC
TRBV19	TRBD2	TRBJ2-1	few	CASGRLAGVENEQFF	TGTGCCAGTGGCAGACTAGCGGGAGTGGAAAATGAGCAGTTCTTC
TRBV7-8	.	TRBJ2-5	.	CASSFKRTETQYF	TGTGCCAGCAGCTTTAAGCGTACAGAGACCCAGTACTTC
TRBV5-1	.	TRBJ1-2	.	CASSEDSYYGYTF	TGCGCCAGCAGCGAAGACAGTTACTATGGCTACACCTTC
TRBV29-1	.	TRBJ2-5	few	CSVEGEWETQYF	TGCAGCGTTGAGGGCGAGTGGGAGACCCAGTACTTC
TRBV5-1	.	TRBJ1-2	.	CASSPAGISGYTF	TGCGCCAGCAGCCCGGCGGGGATCTCTGGCTACACCTTC
TRBV29-1	TRBD1	TRBJ1-3	.	CSVAKTGSSGNTIYF	TGCAGCGTGGCAAAGACAGGGAGCTCTGGAAACACCATATATTTT
TRBV18	TRBD2	TRBJ2-3	few	CASSPWTSGSRTDTQYF	TGTGCCAGCTCACCATGGACTAGCGGGAGTCGAACAGATACGCAGTATTTT
TRBV30	.	TRBJ2-3	few	CAWSDAGKYF	TGTGCCTGGAGTGACGCGGGAAAGTATTTT
TRBV12-5	.	TRBJ1-1	.	CASGLVDTEAFF	TGTGCTAGTGGTCTGGTGGACACTGAAGCTTTCTTT
TRBV30	.	TRBJ2-5	many	CAWSVHETQYF	TGTGCCTGGAGTGTACATGAGACCCAGTACTTC
TRBV7-9	.	TRBJ2-1	.	CASSFIGRVEQFF	TGTGCCAGCAGCTTTATAGGGCGAGTTGAGCAGTTCTTC
TRBV19	.	TRBJ2-1	few	CASSGRLEQFF	TGTGCCAGTAGCGGACGGCTAGAGCAGTTCTTC
TRBV11-3	TRBD2	TRBJ2-4	few	CASSLDMGLGNIQYF	TGTGCCAGCAGCTTAGATATGGGACTAGGAAACATTCAGTACTTC
TRBV29-1	.	TRBJ1-1	few	CSVEEAPNTEAFF	TGCAGCGTTGAGGAGGCACCTAACACTGAAGCTTTCTTT
TRBV2	TRBD1	TRBJ2-1	.	CASRLGQESYNEQFF	TGTGCCAGCAGGCTCGGACAGGAGTCCTACAATGAGCAGTTCTTC
TRBV4-3	.	TRBJ2-7	.	CASSPKIRSAYEQYF	TGCGCCAGCAGCCCCAAAATCAGATCAGCCTACGAGCAGTACTTC
TRBV7-2	.	TRBJ1-2	.	CASSLAEGGIYGYTF	TGTGCCAGCAGCCTAGCCGAGGGAGGGATCTATGGCTACACCTTC
TRBV5-6	.	TRBJ2-5	.	CASSGDRPKETQYF	TGTGCCAGCAGCGGCGACAGGCCGAAAGAGACCCAGTACTTC
TRBV7-2	TRBD2	TRBJ2-1	few	CASSRGLAGYNEQFF	TGTGCCAGCAGTAGAGGACTAGCGGGGTACAATGAGCAGTTCTTC
TRBV11-2	.	TRBJ2-1	few	CASSLDTAFHNEQFF	TGTGCCAGCAGCTTAGATACTGCATTCCACAATGAGCAGTTCTTC
TRBV10-3	.	TRBJ2-1	.	CAIPFRYNEQFF	TGTGCCATCCCGTTCCGTTATAATGAGCAGTTCTTC
TRBV25-1	TRBD2	TRBJ2-7	.	CASSGSGGGPDYEQYF	TGTGCCAGCAGTGGGAGCGGGGGGGGCCCCGACTACGAGCAGTACTTC
TRBV5-1	.	TRBJ2-1	few	CASSLIFGELYNEQFF	TGCGCCAGCAGCTTGATCTTTGGCGAGCTTTACAATGAGCAGTTCTTC
TRBV7-2	TRBD2	TRBJ2-6	few	CASRAPPGTTNVLTF	TGTGCCAGCAGAGCGCCCCCCGGGACTACCAACGTCCTGACTTTC